Below, 13 T cell receptor beta chains from the same sample are listed, as sequenced in a study of spatial heterogeneity in lung cancer. The study's findings and limits: Expanded alpha and beta TCR counts within tumors tracked tumor mutation counts.

TCRdb re-analysed the 5' RACE reads in MiXCR, keeping a single row per CDR3 protein. Here the sample spans 2,500 to 3,500 distinct CDR3 sequences, under 7% being singletons. The antigens for these receptors are not known. The time point here: sample taken at primary tumor resection. Sequenced material: lung tumor tissue, taken at surgery. These receptors all stem from a male donor with early-stage non-small cell lung cancer.

This clonotype was detected a few times. The CDR3 is CASSYPRLPSNEQFF. For the CDR3, the DNA is TGTGCCAGCAGTTACCCGAGACTACCATCGAATGAGCAGTTCTTC. The genes are TRBV6-6 and TRBJ2-1; a possible D gene is TRBD2 (5 bases). Germline assignment: CDR1 MNHNY and CDR2 SVGAGI (reference sequence). There are 15 residues in the CDR3. V lost 2 bases and J lost 7, with 15 bases in between.

This clonotype has just one count. The chain employs TRBV10-2 and TRBJ1-1; no clear D. Trimming took off 6 bases at V and 0 bases at J, with 8 bases between the two ends. The CDR3 has 13 residues. The germline V gene encodes CDR1 WSHSY and CDR2 SAAADI. The CDR3 protein is CASSLQLNTEAFF. In DNA form, the CDR3 reads TGCGCCAGCAGCTTACAGTTGAACACTGAAGCTTTCTTT.

By proportion, this clonotype is medium-sized. The J gene is TRBJ2-2, the V gene TRBV27; D is perhaps TRBD2 (6 bases). Germline V gene sequence: CDR1 MNHEY, CDR2 SMNVEV (reference sequence). The CDR3 is 13 amino acids. V lost 6 bases and J 6 bases, leaving 11 bases between the germline ends. The CDR3 DNA reads as TGTGCCAGCAGCATACTAGCTTCCGGGGAGCTGTTTTTT. It is translated as CASSILASGELFF.

In its sample, this clonotype is medium-sized (0.01 to 0.1%). The CDR3 loop is CASSPQGKRTNTGELFF. The CDR3 coding sequence is TGTGCCAGCAGTCCCCAAGGCAAGCGGACAAACACCGGGGAGCTGTTTTTT. The chain recombines TRBV27 with TRBJ2-2; D is possibly TRBD1 or TRBD2 (5 bases each). V lost 5 bases and J 2 bases, leaving 18 bases between the germline ends. Germline V gene data show CDR1 as MNHEY and CDR2 as SMNVEV (reference sequence). The length of the CDR3 is 17 residues.

This clonotype qualifies as medium-sized (0.01 to 0.1%). The chain links TRBV2 to TRBJ2-5; D could derive from TRBD1 or TRBD2 (5 bases each). Per germline, CDR1 SNHLY and CDR2 FYNNEI. Between the trimmed V and J ends, which lost 4 bases and 7 bases, there was a span of 13 bases. The CDR3 totals 13 residues. This CDR3 reads CASSVGASGTQYF. In nucleotides, the CDR3 is TGTGCCAGCAGTGTCGGGGCCTCAGGGACCCAGTACTTC.

The J gene is TRBJ2-1, the V gene TRBV5-1; 7 bases fit TRBD2. Germline V lookup: CDR1 SGHRS, CDR2 YFSETQ. Germline trimming cut 0 bases from V and 0 bases from J; bases unmatched to any gene: 0. There are 15 residues in the CDR3. CDR3 sequence (DNA): TGCGCCAGCAGCTTGGGCGGGAGCTCCTACAATGAGCAGTTCTTC. It encodes CASSLGGSSYNEQFF.

The rearrangement joins TRBV19 to TRBJ1-2; 7 positions agree with TRBD1. Per germline, CDR1 LNHDA and CDR2 SQIVND (reference sequence). Losses at the gene ends were 10 bases for V and 8 bases for J; bases not matched to a gene: 16. The CDR3 has 14 residues. CDR3 amino acids: CATEGQRIIRGYTF. CDR3 DNA: TGTGCCACCGAGGGACAGCGAATAATAAGAGGCTACACCTTC.

This chain uses TRBV29-1 with TRBJ2-3; no reliable D call. Germline V gene sequence: CDR1 SQVTM, CDR2 ANQGSEA. This CDR3 comprises 10 residues. V was trimmed by 4 bases and J by 4 bases, leaving 3 bases between them. The CDR3 reads CSVGADTQYF. CDR3 DNA: TGCAGCGTTGGAGCAGATACGCAGTATTTT.

Concerning this clonotype itself: A much larger clone differs by one base, so this may be a read error. The chain has TRBV18 and TRBJ2-7, with TRBD2 matching 8 bases. Germline V gene lookup returns CDR1 KGHSH and CDR2 LQKENI. The CDR3 is 15 amino acids. The V segment lost 4 bases and the J segment 5 bases; nucleotides outside the gene matches: 10. CDR3 bases: TGTGCCAGCTCACGGCTAGTGGGAGCGGGGGACGAGCAGTACTTC. Its translation: CASSRLVGAGDEQYF.

This clonotype is medium-sized (0.01 to 0.1%). This sequence joins TRBV29-1 and TRBJ1-2, with D maybe TRBD1 (6 bases). Germline assignment: CDR1 SQVTM and CDR2 ANQGSEA. Trimming left V 4 bases short and J 4 bases short, with 13 bases between. CDR3 length: 13 amino acids. The CDR3 protein is CSVVRGRGYGYTF. DNA for the CDR3: TGCAGCGTTGTTCGGGGGCGCGGCTATGGCTACACCTTC.

This clonotype ranks as medium-sized. This chain links TRBV6-5 with TRBJ2-3; a possible D gene is TRBD2 (6 bases). The CDR3 loop spans 14 amino acids. With 5 bases removed from V and 0 bases from J, the gap between germline ends came to 9 bases. Per the germline V gene, CDR1 is MNHEY and CDR2 is SVGAGI. The CDR3 DNA reads TGTGCCAGCAGTAGGGACTTCAGCACAGATACGCAGTATTTT. Translating it yields CASSRDFSTDTQYF.

This clonotype came up a few times. V is TRBV27 and J is TRBJ2-1; D possibly corresponds to TRBD1 (6 bases). The CDR3 totals 14 residues. The V end was cut by 6 bases, the J end by 3 bases, with 12 bases between. CDR1 and CDR2 (germline): MNHEY, SMNVEV (reference sequence). CDR3 nucleotides: TGTGCCAGCAGCCTACAGGGCCACTACAATGAGCAGTTCTTC. This gives the protein CASSLQGHYNEQFF.

CDR3 sequence (DNA): TGCAGTGCTAGTACGGCTAACTATGGCTACACCTTC. Protein product: CSASTANYGYTF. V gene TRBV20-1 combines with J gene TRBJ1-2; D gene unclear. The V end lost 3 bases, the J end lost 0 bases, and 5 bases lay between the germline ends. Germline values: CDR1 DFQATT, CDR2 SNEGSKA (reference sequence). The length of the CDR3 is 12 residues.